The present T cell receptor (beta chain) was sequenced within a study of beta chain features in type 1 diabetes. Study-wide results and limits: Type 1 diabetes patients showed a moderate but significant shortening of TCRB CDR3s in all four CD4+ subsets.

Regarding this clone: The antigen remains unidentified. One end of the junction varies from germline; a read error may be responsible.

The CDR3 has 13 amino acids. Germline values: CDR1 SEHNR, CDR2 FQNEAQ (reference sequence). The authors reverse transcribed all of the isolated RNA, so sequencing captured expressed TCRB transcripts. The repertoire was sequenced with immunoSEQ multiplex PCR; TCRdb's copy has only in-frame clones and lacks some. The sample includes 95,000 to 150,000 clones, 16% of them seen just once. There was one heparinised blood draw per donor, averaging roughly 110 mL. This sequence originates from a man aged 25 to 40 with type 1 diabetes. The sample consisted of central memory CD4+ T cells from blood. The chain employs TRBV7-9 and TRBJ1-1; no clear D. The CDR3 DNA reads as TGTGCCAGCAGCCGTTCTTCGCCCACTGAAGCCTTCTTT. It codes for CASSRSSPTEAFF.